A single sample gave rise to the 6 T cell receptor beta chains below, sequenced in a study of T cell responses to AZD1222 COVID-19 vaccine. Sequencing used immunoSEQ multiplex PCR; TCRdb keeps in-frame clones, though not all of them. The sample holds approximately 68,000 clones, 88% seen once. This specimen consisted of peripheral blood, obtained 28 days after the second dose of the MenACWY control vaccine. The origin of the receptors is an adult who received the MenACWY meningococcal vaccine as a control.

This clone was counted only a few times. This chain connects TRBV5-1 to TRBJ1-4; 9 nucleotides line up with TRBD1. The V gene's germline CDR1 is SGHRS and CDR2 YFSETQ. V shed 4 bases and J 5 bases; nucleotides not matched to a gene: 6. The CDR3 totals 15 residues. CDR3 bases: TGCGCCAGCAGCCTGTGGACAGGGGAGAATGAAAAACTGTTTTTT. It is translated as CASSLWTGENEKLFF.

The table lists this clone with a count of one. The chain uses TRBV7-2 and TRBJ1-2; D unclear. Trimming removed 1 base at V and 0 bases at J, with 6 bases between. Germline CDR1 and CDR2: SGHTA and FQGNSA. The CDR3 spans 14 residues. CDR3 region: CASSLDTSNYGYTF. CDR3 DNA sequence: TGTGCCAGCAGCTTAGACACCTCTAACTATGGCTACACCTTC. Full variable domain (remainder filled in from reference TRBV7-2 and TRBJ1-2): GAGVSQSPSNKVTEKGKDVELRCDPISGHTALYWYRQSLGQGLEFLIYFQGNSAPDKSGLPSDRFSAERTGGSVSTLTIQRTQQEDSAVYLCASSLDTSNYGYTFGSGTRLTVV.

Points on this clone: Other nucleotide sequences in the sample specify the same CDR3. This CDR3 reads CAWRVRDNARFYSYEQYF. In nucleotides, the CDR3 is TGTGCCTGGAGGGTCCGGGACAACGCTAGGTTTTACTCCTACGAGCAGTACTTC. The rearrangement links TRBV30 to TRBJ2-7, with a tentative D call TRBD1 (6 bases). The CDR3 spans 18 residues. V lost 3 bases and J lost 0, with 24 bases in between. Germline CDR1 and CDR2: GTSNPN and SVGIG (reference sequence). The full variable domain, completed using reference TRBV30 and TRBJ2-7, is SQTIHQWPATLVQPVGSPLSLECTVEGTSNPNLYWYRQAAGRGLQLLFYSVGIGQISSEVPQNLSASRPQDRQFILSSKKLLLSDSGFYLCAWRVRDNARFYSYEQYFGPGTRLTVT.

In this sample, this clone turned up once. The CDR3 sequence: CASSQVKGSGANVLTF. CDR3 DNA sequence: TGTGCCAGCAGCCAAGTTAAGGGCTCTGGGGCCAACGTCCTGACTTTC. This rearrangement joins TRBV3-1 (or the pseudogene TRBV3-2) to TRBJ2-6; D is undetermined. Germline V gives CDR1 LGHDT, CDR2 YNNKEL (reference sequence). V lost 1 base, J lost 0 bases, and 7 bases lay in between. The CDR3 totals 16 residues.

This chain joins TRBV4-2 and TRBJ2-3; 9 bases are shared with TRBD2. The J segment lost 0 bases and the V segment lost 3 bases, leaving 22 bases of the junction unmatched. This CDR3 is built from 22 residues. Germline values: CDR1 LGHNA, CDR2 YNFKEQ. CDR3 bases: TGTGCCAGCAGCCATACGTTGGGAGCGGGGGGTCCTGGTCGTTATAGCACAGATACGCAGTATTTT. It codes for CASSHTLGAGGPGRYSTDTQYF.

The chain combines TRBV2 with TRBJ1-2; D is possibly TRBD1 (5 bases). Germline V CDR1 and CDR2: SNHLY, FYNNEI. Between the trimmed V and J ends, which lost 2 bases and 1 base, there was a span of 8 bases. CDR3 size: 14 residues. In nucleotides, the CDR3 is TGTGCCAGCAGTGAATATAGGGGTAACTATGGCTACACCTTC. Translating gives CASSEYRGNYGYTF.